A single sample is the source of the 27 T cell receptor beta chains below, sequenced in a study of regulatory T cells in long-lasting Graves disease. Regarding time point: newly diagnosed GD, antithyroid drugs for less than 3 months. PBMCs were the source of the RNA used for TCR sequencing. Both iRepertoire HTBI primers and Arm-PCR of CDR3 regions were used to build the TCR beta libraries. TCRdb reprocessed the multiplex PCR reads with MiXCR, giving one entry per CDR3 protein. The data hold roughly 400,000 distinct CDR3 sequences, with 16% observed a single time. These same records also appear under a second study, on T cells in Graves' hyperthyroidism and ophthalmopathy.

Sequences were derived from peripheral blood mononuclear cells (PBMCs), sampled at new diagnosis, from a patient treated with antithyroid drugs. The origin of the receptors is a woman between 18 and 29 years old with Graves disease.

V and J are TRBV15 and TRBJ2-7, with unresolved D. This CDR3 has 14 amino acids. Between the trimmed V and J ends, which lost 1 base and 2 bases, there was a span of 9 bases. Germline V CDR1 and CDR2: LNHNV, YYDKDF (reference sequence). CDR3 nucleotides: TGTGCCACCAGCAGAGGCCGCGAGGCCTACGAGCAGTACTTC. This sequence encodes CATSRGREAYEQYF.

This clonotype has just a few counts. It is likely a read error, because the conserved phenylalanine at the end of the CDR3 is missing. Because the CDR3's place on the DNA is in doubt, the DNA is left out and the CDR3 is given as listed by TCRdb. The chain has TRBV28 and TRBJ1-2; TRBD1 is the table's D call and was not checked against the DNA. The CDR3 is 16 residues long, ends included. Germline assignment: CDR1 MDHEN and CDR2 SYDVKM. The CDR3 spells CASSFPRGFAGGGYAL.

This clonotype was observed at least ten times. This chain connects TRBV6-5 to TRBJ2-7, with TRBD1 as a possible D gene (6 bases). This CDR3 is built from 15 residues. Germline V gene data show CDR1 as MNHEY and CDR2 as SVGAGI. V gave up 0 bases and J gave up 6 bases, with 15 bases separating them. CDR3 nucleotide sequence: TGTGCCAGCAGTTACTCCTCAGGGGCCCAGGGCGAGCAGTACTTC. Amino acids: CASSYSSGAQGEQYF.

This clonotype was seen a few times. V and J are TRBV5-1 and TRBJ2-6; D remains unclear. CDR1 and CDR2 (germline): SGHRS, YFSETQ. V was pared by 5 bases and J by 0 bases, with 6 bases between. The CDR3 length is 14 residues. CDR3: CASSWISGANVLTF. The CDR3 bases are TGCGCCAGCAGTTGGATCTCTGGGGCCAACGTCCTGACTTTC.

The rearrangement links TRBV2 to TRBJ2-3, with TRBD2 matching 9 bases. J lost 4 bases, V lost 6 bases, and 5 bases had no gene match. The CDR3 totals 14 residues. Germline CDR1 reads SNHLY; CDR2 reads FYNNEI. CDR3 sequence: CASRREGQADTQYF. CDR3 nucleotide sequence: TGTGCCAGCAGGCGGGAGGGCCAGGCAGATACGCAGTATTTT.

This clonotype was seen at least ten times. The chain joins TRBV7-2 to TRBJ1-6; D might be TRBD1 (6 bases). Germline values: CDR1 SGHTA, CDR2 FQGNSA. V lost 6 bases to trimming and J lost 17 bases, with 23 bases between them. The CDR3 loop spans 14 amino acids. The CDR3 nucleotides are TGTGCCAGCAGTTTGGACAGCGGCGAACGGGAGATCCACTTT. It is translated as CASSLDSGEREIHF.

This clonotype was detected a few times. The V call is TRBV30, the J call TRBJ2-5, with D uncertain. CDR1 GTSNPN and CDR2 SVGIG come from the germline V gene (reference sequence). The CDR3 sequence is 12 residues long. V shed 1 base and J shed 3 bases, with 6 bases lying between them. The CDR3 DNA reads as TGTGCCTGGAGTGCGGGTGAAGAGACCCAGTACTTC. Its protein product is CAWSAGEETQYF.

This clonotype was observed many times. For the CDR3, the DNA is TGTGCCAGCAGTAGGGGGGTTGGGACTAGTAAGGGTAGTGAGCAGTTCTTC. Amino acids: CASSRGVGTSKGSEQFF. The chain uses TRBV6-1 and TRBJ2-1; 8 positions agree with TRBD2. The CDR3 extends over 17 amino acids. Unmatched junction bases numbered 18, after V lost 5 bases and J lost 9 bases. The germline V gene encodes CDR1 MNHNS and CDR2 SASEGT.

The CDR3 DNA reads as TGCAGTGCTAGAGAGGGACAGTTAACTGAAGCTTTCTTT. Its translation is CSAREGQLTEAFF. This chain joins TRBV20-1 and TRBJ1-1, with 7 positions matching TRBD1. The CDR3 spans 13 residues. Germline V CDR1 and CDR2: DFQATT, SNEGSKA (reference sequence). Losses at the gene ends were 0 bases for V and 5 bases for J; bases not matched to a gene: 3.

The rearrangement uses TRBV19 and TRBJ1-2; D unresolved. The CDR3 sequence is 13 residues long. V was trimmed by 6 bases and J by 4 bases, leaving 12 bases between them. Germline lookup yields CDR1 LNHDA and CDR2 SQIVND (reference sequence). CDR3 amino acids: CASRQTLSYGYTF. The CDR3, as DNA: TGTGCCAGTAGACAGACACTTTCCTATGGCTACACCTTC.

Details on this clonotype: A much larger clone sits a single nucleotide away, making a read error possible. V and J are TRBV12-3 or TRBV12-4 and TRBJ1-2; D not certain. The germline V and J ends were trimmed by 3 bases and 12 bases, with 17 bases remaining between them. The CDR3 runs 13 residues. CDR3: CASSLAGVRPHTF. Here the CDR3 DNA reads TGTGCCAGCAGTTTGGCAGGCGTTCGCCCCCACACCTTC.

This clonotype showed up just a few times. The chain recombines TRBV12-3 or TRBV12-4 with TRBJ2-1; TRBD2 matches at 12 bases. The trim removed 4 bases at V and 0 bases at J, leaving 7 bases unmatched. This CDR3 is built from 18 residues. The CDR3 sequence is CASSSGLAGKSSYNEQFF. DNA for the CDR3: TGTGCCAGCAGTTCAGGACTAGCGGGAAAGAGCTCCTACAATGAGCAGTTCTTC.

This sequence joins TRBV28 and TRBJ1-1; a weak D match, TRBD1 (6 bases). CDR1 MDHEN and CDR2 SYDVKM come from the germline V gene. V was pared by 2 bases and J by 1 base, with 11 bases between. The CDR3 contains 15 residues. The CDR3 DNA reads as TGTGCCAGCAGTTTACACTCGGACAGGAACACTGAAGCTTTCTTT. It translates to CASSLHSDRNTEAFF.

This clonotype came up a few times. This chain links TRBV14 with TRBJ1-1; the D is unclear. The CDR3 runs to 16 residues. The V gene lost 4 bases and the J gene lost 0 bases, with 15 bases spanning the gap. The germline gives CDR1 SGHDN, CDR2 FVKESK. For the CDR3, the DNA is TGTGCCAGCAGCCGGTATGATGGGGTCCTGAACACTGAAGCTTTCTTT. Encoded protein: CASSRYDGVLNTEAFF.

This clonotype showed up many times. The chain carries TRBV29-1 and TRBJ2-6; D not certain. V gave up 6 bases and J gave up 0 bases, with 12 bases separating them. Germline lookup yields CDR1 SQVTM and CDR2 ANQGSEA. This CDR3 region has 15 residues. This CDR3 is CSVDPTGSGANVLTF. As DNA, the CDR3 is TGCAGCGTCGACCCGACGGGCTCTGGGGCCAACGTCCTGACTTTC.

In the case of this clonotype: Just one base apart from a much larger clone, this may be a read error. V and J are TRBV3-1 and TRBJ2-2; tentative D call: TRBD2 (5 bases). CDR3 size: 13 residues. From germline, CDR1 is LGHDT and CDR2 YNNKEL (reference sequence). CDR3 sequence: CASRPTSTGELVF. CDR3 nucleotides: TGTGCCAGCAGACCCACGTCCACCGGGGAGCTGGTTTTT.

This clonotype has just a few counts. The V and J genes are TRBV6-1 and TRBJ2-1, with 7 bases aligning to TRBD1. CDR1 is MNHNS, CDR2 SASEGT, per germline. V shed 4 bases, J shed 8 bases, and the junction held 17 bases outside the gene matches. This CDR3 region has 17 residues. The CDR3: CASSGILQGTIQDEQFF. In DNA form, the CDR3 reads TGTGCCAGCAGTGGCATCTTACAGGGGACGATCCAGGATGAGCAGTTCTTC.

This clonotype was seen ten or more times. This chain joins TRBV7-9 and TRBJ2-1; either TRBD1 or TRBD2 may fit D (7 bases each). The CDR3 runs 14 residues. From germline, CDR1 is SEHNR and CDR2 FQNEAQ (reference sequence). Trimming left V 4 bases short and J 8 bases short, with 15 bases between. The CDR3 DNA is TGTGCCAGCAGCTGGGGAGGGCAGGGGGATGAGCAGTTCTTC. It specifies CASSWGGQGDEQFF.

This clonotype appeared many times. The gene calls are TRBV4-1 and TRBJ2-5, with 7 bases identical to TRBD1. Germline V lookup: CDR1 MGHRA, CDR2 YSYEKL. V lost 0 bases to trimming and J lost 5 bases; unmatched junction nucleotides: 6. CDR3 length equals 15 residues. The CDR3 region has the DNA TGCGCCAGCAGCCAAGAAGGTCGGGACAGCGAGACCCAGTACTTC. Translating gives CASSQEGRDSETQYF.

This clonotype appeared a few times. V and J are TRBV14 and TRBJ2-1, with D possibly being TRBD1 or TRBD2 (5 bases each). This CDR3 has 16 residues. Looked up from germline, CDR1 is SGHDN and CDR2 is FVKESK. Trimming cost V 2 bases and J 8 bases, with 19 bases left between them. For the CDR3, the DNA is TGTGCCAGCAGCCAAACGTCGGGGCCGCCTAGGGATGAGCAGTTCTTC. It encodes CASSQTSGPPRDEQFF.

This clonotype was seen at least ten times. The rearrangement links TRBV20-1 to TRBJ2-7; tentative D call: TRBD2 (6 bases). V lost 3 bases, J lost 3 bases, and 27 bases lay in between. The germline V gene encodes CDR1 DFQATT and CDR2 SNEGSKA (reference sequence). The CDR3 has 18 residues. The CDR3 region has the DNA TGCAGTGCTAGGGCCCTAACTAGCAGCAACTTCAGAGGCTACGAGCAGTACTTC. It translates to CSARALTSSNFRGYEQYF.

The sample holds many counts of this clonotype. The chain couples TRBV27 to TRBJ1-2; D perhaps matches TRBD1 (5 bases). Per germline, CDR1 MNHEY and CDR2 SMNVEV (reference sequence). Between the trimmed V and J ends, which lost 1 base and 4 bases, there was a span of 13 bases. The CDR3 is 15 amino acids. The chain's CDR3 is CASSLFFGGSYGYTF. The CDR3 region has the DNA TGTGCCAGCAGTTTATTCTTCGGGGGGAGCTATGGCTACACCTTC.

This clonotype was found many times. The chain is built from TRBV7-2 and TRBJ2-7; D ambiguous. Between the trimmed V and J ends, which lost 3 bases and 0 bases, there was a span of 6 bases. The CDR3 is made up of 13 amino acids. CDR1 SGHTA and CDR2 FQGNSA come from the germline V gene. The CDR3 DNA reads as TGTGCCAGCAGCTTCGACATCTCCTACGAGCAGTACTTC. Residues: CASSFDISYEQYF.

In regard to this clonotype: A much larger clone is a single base away; this may be a read error. The rearrangement uses TRBV20-1 and TRBJ2-7; the D gene is possibly TRBD2 (5 bases). The CDR3 loop spans 15 amino acids. Looked up from germline, CDR1 is DFQATT and CDR2 is SNEGSKA (reference sequence). The V and J ends lost 4 bases and 7 bases respectively, with 23 bases between them. The CDR3 sequence is CSATAMWRRYNEQYF. In DNA form, the CDR3 reads TGCAGTGCTACAGCCATGTGGAGGCGGTACAATGAGCAGTACTTC.

This clonotype was counted ten times or more. The chain has TRBV28 and TRBJ2-7, with TRBD2 identical over 7 bases. The V gene end was trimmed by 7 bases and the J gene end by 1 base; junction bases not matched to a gene: 7. The CDR3 is made up of 14 amino acids. Per the germline V gene, CDR1 is MDHEN and CDR2 is SYDVKM. CDR3 loop: CASKDHSGSYEQYF. CDR3 coding DNA: TGTGCCAGCAAGGACCATAGCGGGTCCTACGAGCAGTACTTC.

This clonotype was found many times. The chain uses TRBV6-1 and TRBJ2-7, with D possibly TRBD2 on 5 matching bases. The V gene lost 2 bases and the J gene lost 6 bases, with 14 bases spanning the gap. The CDR3 is made up of 14 amino acids. Germline CDR1 is MNHNS and CDR2 is SASEGT. CDR3 coding DNA: TGTGCCAGCAGTGAAAGAGGTGCTAGCAGCGAGCAGTACTTC. This gives the protein CASSERGASSEQYF.

This clonotype was counted ten times or more. The gene calls are TRBV2 and TRBJ2-3; TRBD2 is a possible D gene (6 bases). The CDR3 is 15 amino acids. CDR1 and CDR2 (germline): SNHLY, FYNNEI. V lost 7 bases, J lost 0 bases, and 14 bases lay in between. CDR3 residues: CASNQEGLSTDTQYF. The CDR3 bases are TGTGCCAGCAACCAGGAGGGACTTAGCACAGATACGCAGTATTTT.